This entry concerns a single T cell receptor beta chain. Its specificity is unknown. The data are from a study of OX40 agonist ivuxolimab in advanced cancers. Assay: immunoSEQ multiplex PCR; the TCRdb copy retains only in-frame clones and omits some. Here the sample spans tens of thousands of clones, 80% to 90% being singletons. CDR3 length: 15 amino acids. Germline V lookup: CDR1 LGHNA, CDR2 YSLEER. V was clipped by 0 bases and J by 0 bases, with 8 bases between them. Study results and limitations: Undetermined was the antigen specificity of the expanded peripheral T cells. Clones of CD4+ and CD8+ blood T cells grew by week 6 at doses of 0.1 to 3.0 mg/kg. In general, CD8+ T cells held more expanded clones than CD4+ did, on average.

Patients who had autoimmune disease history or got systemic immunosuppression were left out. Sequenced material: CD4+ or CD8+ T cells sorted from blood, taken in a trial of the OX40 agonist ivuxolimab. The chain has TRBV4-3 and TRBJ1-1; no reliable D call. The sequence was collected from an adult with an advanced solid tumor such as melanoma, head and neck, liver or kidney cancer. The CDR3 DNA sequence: TGCGCCAGCAGCCAAGATGCCAGTTTGAACACTGAAGCTTTCTTT. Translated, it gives CASSQDASLNTEAFF.